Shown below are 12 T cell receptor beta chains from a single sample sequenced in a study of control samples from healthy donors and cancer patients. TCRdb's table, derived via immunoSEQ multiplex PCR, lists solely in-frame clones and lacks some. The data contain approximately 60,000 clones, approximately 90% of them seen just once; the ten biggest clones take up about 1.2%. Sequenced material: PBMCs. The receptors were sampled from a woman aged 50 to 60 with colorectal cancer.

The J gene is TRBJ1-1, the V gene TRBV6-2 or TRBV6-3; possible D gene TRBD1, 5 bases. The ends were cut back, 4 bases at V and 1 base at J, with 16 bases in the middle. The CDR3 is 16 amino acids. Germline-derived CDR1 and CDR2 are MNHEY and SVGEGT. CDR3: CASSLLPRVPNTEAFF. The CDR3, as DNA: TGTGCCAGCAGTTTACTCCCCAGGGTTCCGAACACTGAAGCTTTCTTT.

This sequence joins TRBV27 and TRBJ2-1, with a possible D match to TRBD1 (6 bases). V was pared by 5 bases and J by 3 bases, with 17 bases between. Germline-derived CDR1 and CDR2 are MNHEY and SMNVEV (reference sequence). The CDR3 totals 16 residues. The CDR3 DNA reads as TGTGCCAGCAGTCCGCCTAGGGGGACCCTCTACAATGAGCAGTTCTTC. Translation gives CASSPPRGTLYNEQFF.

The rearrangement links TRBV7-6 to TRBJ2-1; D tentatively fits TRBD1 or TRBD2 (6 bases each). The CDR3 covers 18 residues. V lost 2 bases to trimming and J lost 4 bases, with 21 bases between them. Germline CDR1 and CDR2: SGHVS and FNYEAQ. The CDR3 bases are TGTGCCAGCAGCTTATTTGTGGGGGCGGGATCGCGGTACAATGAGCAGTTCTTC. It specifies CASSLFVGAGSRYNEQFF.

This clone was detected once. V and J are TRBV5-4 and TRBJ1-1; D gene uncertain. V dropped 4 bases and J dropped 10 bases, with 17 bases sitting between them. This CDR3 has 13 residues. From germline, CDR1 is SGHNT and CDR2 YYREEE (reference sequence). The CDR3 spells CASSGPGSPRAFF. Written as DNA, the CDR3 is TGTGCCAGCAGCGGACCGGGATCCCCGCGAGCTTTCTTT.

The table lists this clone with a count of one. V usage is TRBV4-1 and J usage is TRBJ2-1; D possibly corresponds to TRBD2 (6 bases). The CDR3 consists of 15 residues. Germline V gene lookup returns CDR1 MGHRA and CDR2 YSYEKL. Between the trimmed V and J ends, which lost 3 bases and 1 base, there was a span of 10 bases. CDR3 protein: CASSHVGSSYNEQFF. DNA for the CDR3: TGCGCCAGCAGCCATGTCGGGAGTTCCTACAATGAGCAGTTCTTC.

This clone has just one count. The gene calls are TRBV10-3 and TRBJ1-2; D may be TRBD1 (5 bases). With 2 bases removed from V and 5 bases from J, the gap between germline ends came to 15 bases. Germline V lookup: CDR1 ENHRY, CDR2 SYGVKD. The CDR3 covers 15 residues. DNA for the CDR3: TGTGCCATCAGTGAGGCCTCGGCAGGGAGGTATGGCTACACCTTC. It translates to CAISEASAGRYGYTF.

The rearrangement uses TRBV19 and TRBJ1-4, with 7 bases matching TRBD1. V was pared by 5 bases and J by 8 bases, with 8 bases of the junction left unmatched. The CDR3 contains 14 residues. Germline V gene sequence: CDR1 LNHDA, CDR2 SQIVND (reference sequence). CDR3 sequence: CASSGTGAGEKLFF. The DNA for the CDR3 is TGTGCCAGTAGTGGAACAGGGGCGGGGGAAAAACTGTTTTTT.

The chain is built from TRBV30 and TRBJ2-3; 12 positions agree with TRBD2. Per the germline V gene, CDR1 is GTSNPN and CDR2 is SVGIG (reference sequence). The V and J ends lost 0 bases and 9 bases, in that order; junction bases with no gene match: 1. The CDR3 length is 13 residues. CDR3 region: CAWSVTSGGTQYF. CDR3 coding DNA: TGTGCCTGGAGTGTAACTAGCGGGGGGACGCAGTATTTT.

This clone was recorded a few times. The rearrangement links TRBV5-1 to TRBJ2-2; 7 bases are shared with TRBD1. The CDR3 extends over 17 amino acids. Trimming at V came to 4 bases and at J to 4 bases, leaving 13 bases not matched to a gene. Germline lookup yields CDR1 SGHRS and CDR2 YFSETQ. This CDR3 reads CASSLNPDRVSTGELFF. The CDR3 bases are TGCGCCAGCAGCCTCAATCCCGACAGGGTCTCCACCGGGGAGCTGTTTTTT.

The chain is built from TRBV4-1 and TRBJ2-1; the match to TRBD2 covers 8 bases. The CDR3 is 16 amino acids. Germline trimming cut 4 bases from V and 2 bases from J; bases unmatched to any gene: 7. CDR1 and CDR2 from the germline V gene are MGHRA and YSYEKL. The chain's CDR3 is CASSLDREGAYNEQFF. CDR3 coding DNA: TGCGCCAGCAGCCTAGACCGGGAGGGTGCCTACAATGAGCAGTTCTTC.

This chain's CDR3 is CASSVAFVGTGQDEQFF. CDR3 DNA: TGTGCCAGCAGCGTAGCGTTCGTAGGGACAGGGCAAGATGAGCAGTTCTTC. The chain couples TRBV9 to TRBJ2-1; TRBD1 aligns across 9 bases. CDR1 and CDR2 from the germline V gene are SGDLS and YYNGEE. Trimming took 0 bases from V and 8 from J; bases not matched to a gene: 12. The CDR3 is 17 amino acids. The full variable domain, with the rest looked up from reference TRBV9 and TRBJ2-1, is DSGVTQTPKHLITATGQRVTLRCSPRSGDLSVYWYQQSLDQGLQFLIQYYNGEERAKGNILERFSAQQFPDLHSELNLSSLELGDSALYFCASSVAFVGTGQDEQFFGPGTRLTVL.

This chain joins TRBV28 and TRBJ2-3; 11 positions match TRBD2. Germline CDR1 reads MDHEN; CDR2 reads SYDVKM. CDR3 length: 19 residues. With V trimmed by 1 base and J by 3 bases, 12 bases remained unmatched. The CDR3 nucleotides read TGTGCCAGCAGTTTATTGGCAGGATCTAGCGGGAGGTCTACAGATACGCAGTATTTT. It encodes CASSLLAGSSGRSTDTQYF.